This T cell receptor beta chain appears in the sequencing data of a study of immune evolution from preneoplasia to lung adenocarcinoma. Study results and caveats: T cell clonality was higher in KRAS-mutant than EGFR-mutant or wild-type nodules.

Produced via immunoSEQ multiplex PCR; TCRdb's table is partial and in-frame only. The sample yields around 3,500 clones, about three quarters seen once. As for this clone: Its target is not known.

The sequenced sample consisted of FFPE atypical adenomatous hyperplasia tissue from the lung. Subset meaning: atypical adenomatous hyperplasia (AAH), lung preneoplasia. This receptor was identified in a person aged 70 to 85 with lung adenocarcinoma.

The CDR3 protein is CAWGGCGPSTGGITGELFF. The CDR3 DNA reads as TGTGCCTGGGGGGGTTGTGGGCCGTCAACAGGGGGTATTACCGGGGAGCTGTTTTTT. The V and J genes are TRBV27 and TRBJ2-2; TRBD1 might be the D (8 bases). The length of the CDR3 is 19 residues. Deletions cut 11 bases from V and 5 bases from J, with 33 bases between. From germline, CDR1 is MNHEY and CDR2 SMNVEV (reference sequence).